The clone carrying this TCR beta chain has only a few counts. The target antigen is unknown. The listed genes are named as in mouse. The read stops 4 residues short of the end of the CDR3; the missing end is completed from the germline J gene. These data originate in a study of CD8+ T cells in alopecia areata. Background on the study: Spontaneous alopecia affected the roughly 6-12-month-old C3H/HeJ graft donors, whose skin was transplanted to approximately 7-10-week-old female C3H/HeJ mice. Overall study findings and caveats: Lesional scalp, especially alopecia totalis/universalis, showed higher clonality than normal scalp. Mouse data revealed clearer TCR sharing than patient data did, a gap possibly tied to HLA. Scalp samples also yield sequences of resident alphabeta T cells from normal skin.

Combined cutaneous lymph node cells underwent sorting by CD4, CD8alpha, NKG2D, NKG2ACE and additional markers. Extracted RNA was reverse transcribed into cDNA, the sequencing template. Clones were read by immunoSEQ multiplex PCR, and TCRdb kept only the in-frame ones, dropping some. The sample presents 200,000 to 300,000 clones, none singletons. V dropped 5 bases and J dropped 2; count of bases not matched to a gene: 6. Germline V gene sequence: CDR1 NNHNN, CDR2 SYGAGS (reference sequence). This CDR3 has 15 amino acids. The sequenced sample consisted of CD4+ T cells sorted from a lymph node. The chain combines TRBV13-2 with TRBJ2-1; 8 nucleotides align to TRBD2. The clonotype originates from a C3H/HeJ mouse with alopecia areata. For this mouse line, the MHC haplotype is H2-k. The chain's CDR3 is CASGVGGAYYAEQFF. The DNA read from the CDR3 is TGTGCCAGCGGCGTCGGGGGGGCTTACTATGCT.